This T cell receptor (beta chain) was sequenced in a study of spatial heterogeneity in lung cancer. Germline V gene data show CDR1 as MNHEY and CDR2 as SMNVEV (reference sequence). The trim removed 5 bases at V and 4 bases at J, leaving 4 bases unmatched. This CDR3 is 14 amino acids long. This clonotype was seen many times. TCRdb redid the calling of the 5' RACE reads with MiXCR, one entry per CDR3 protein. The table includes 39,000 or so distinct CDR3 sequences, over 9.5% detected once. As to time point: blood at routine non-recurrence follow-up after resection. The sample in question was PBMCs, obtained at follow-up. This receptor was identified in a female donor with early-stage non-small cell lung cancer. The chain has TRBV27 and TRBJ2-2; 7 bases agree with TRBD1. Here the CDR3 reads CASSVGQSTGELFF. The DNA of the CDR3 is TGTGCCAGCAGTGTGGGACAGTCCACCGGGGAGCTGTTTTTT.